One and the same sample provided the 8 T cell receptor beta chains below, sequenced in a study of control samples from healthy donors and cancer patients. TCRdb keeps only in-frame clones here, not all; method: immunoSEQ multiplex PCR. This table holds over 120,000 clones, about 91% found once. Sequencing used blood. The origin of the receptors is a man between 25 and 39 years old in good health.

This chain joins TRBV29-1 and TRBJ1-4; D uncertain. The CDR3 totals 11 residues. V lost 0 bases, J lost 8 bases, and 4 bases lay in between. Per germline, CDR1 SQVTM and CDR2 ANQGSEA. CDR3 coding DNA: TGCAGCGTTGAAGATCCCGAAAAACTGTTTTTT. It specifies CSVEDPEKLFF.

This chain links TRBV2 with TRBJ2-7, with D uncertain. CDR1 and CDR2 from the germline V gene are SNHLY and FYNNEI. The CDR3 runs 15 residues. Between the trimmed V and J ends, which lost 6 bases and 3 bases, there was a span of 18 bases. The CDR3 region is CASSHPPGIGYEQYF. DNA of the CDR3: TGTGCCAGCAGCCATCCCCCAGGCATAGGCTACGAGCAGTACTTC.

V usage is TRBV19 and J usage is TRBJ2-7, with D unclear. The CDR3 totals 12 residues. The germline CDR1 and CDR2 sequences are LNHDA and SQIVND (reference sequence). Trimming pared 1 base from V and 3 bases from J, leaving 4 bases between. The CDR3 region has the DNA TGTGCCAGTAGTATAGTTGGCTACGAGCAGTACTTC. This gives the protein CASSIVGYEQYF. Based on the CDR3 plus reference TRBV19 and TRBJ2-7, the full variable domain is DGGITQSPKYLFRKEGQNVTLSCEQNLNHDAMYWYRQDPGQGLRLIYYSQIVNDFQKGDIAEGYSVSREKKESFPLTVTSAQKNPTAFYLCASSIVGYEQYFGPGTRLTVT.

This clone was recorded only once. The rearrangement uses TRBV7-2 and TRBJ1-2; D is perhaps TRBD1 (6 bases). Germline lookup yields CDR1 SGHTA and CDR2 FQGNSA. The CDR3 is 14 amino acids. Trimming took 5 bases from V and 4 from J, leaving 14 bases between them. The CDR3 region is CASSTDRSIYGYTF. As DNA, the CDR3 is TGTGCCAGCAGCACTGACAGGAGCATCTATGGCTACACCTTC.

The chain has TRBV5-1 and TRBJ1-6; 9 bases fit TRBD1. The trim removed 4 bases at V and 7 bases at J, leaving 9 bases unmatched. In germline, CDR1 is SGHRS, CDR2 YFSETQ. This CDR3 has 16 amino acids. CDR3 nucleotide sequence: TGCGCCAGCAGCCTACAGGGGGCGACTTCAAATTCACCCCTCCACTTT. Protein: CASSLQGATSNSPLHF.

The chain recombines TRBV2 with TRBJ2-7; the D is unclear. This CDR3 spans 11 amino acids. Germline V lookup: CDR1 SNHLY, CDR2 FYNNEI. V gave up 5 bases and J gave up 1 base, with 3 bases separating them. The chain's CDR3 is CASSLSYEQYF. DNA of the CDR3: TGTGCCAGCAGTTTATCCTACGAGCAGTACTTC. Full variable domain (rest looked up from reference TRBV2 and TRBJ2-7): EPEVTQTPSHQVTQMGQEVILRCVPISNHLYFYWYRQILGQKVEFLVSFYNNEISEKSEIFDDQFSVERPDGSNFTLKIRSTKLEDSAMYFCASSLSYEQYFGPGTRLTVT.

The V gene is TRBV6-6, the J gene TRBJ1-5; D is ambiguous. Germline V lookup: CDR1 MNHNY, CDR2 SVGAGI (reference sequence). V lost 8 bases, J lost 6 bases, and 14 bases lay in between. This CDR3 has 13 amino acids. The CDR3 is CASAVGSGQPQHF. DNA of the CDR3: TGTGCCAGCGCAGTTGGGTCGGGTCAGCCCCAGCATTTT.

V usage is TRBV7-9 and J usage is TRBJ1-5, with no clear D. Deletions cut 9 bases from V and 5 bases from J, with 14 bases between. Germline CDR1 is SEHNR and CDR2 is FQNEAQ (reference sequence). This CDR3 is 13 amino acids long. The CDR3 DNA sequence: TGTGCCAGACAATCAGGTGGACATCAGCCCCAGCATTTT. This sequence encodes CARQSGGHQPQHF.